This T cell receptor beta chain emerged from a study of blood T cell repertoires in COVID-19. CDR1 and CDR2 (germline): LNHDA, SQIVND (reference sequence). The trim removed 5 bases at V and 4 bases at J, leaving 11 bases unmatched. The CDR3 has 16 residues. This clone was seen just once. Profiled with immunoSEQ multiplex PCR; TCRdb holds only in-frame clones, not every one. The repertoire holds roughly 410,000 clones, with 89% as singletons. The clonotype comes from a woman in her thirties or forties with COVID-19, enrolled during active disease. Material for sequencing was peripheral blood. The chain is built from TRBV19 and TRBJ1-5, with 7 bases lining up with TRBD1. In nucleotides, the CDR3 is TGTGCCAGTAGTCCCAGGGGGACAGAGGTTAATCAGCCCCAGCATTTT. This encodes CASSPRGTEVNQPQHF.